This TCR beta chain comes out of a study of regulatory T cells in long-lasting Graves disease (dated by TCRdb to the early 2020s). Describing the broader study: Persistent Graves' disease meant more than 5 years of antithyroid drug treatment with TSH receptor autoantibodies that stayed positive. A total of 33 samples were covered by TCR sequencing, comprising about 13 persistent and 20 or so newly diagnosed Graves' disease patients. The study was conducted in China and was registered as a clinical trial. Peripheral blood TCR sequencing and RNA sequencing compared persistent Graves' disease patients with newly diagnosed Graves' disease patients. Persistent Graves' disease patients in the clinical cohort had taken antithyroid drugs for about 10.3 years on average. What the work shows at the level of the full study, not this receptor alone: The small sample size was acknowledged by the authors as a limitation that may reduce accuracy. TRBV28, TRBJ1-2 and TRBJ2-5 were preferentially used in persistent disease, while TRBV20-1 and TRBJ2-1 were favored in newly diagnosed disease. Sequencing and analysis were limited to the TCR beta chain. Because the primary lesion, thyroid tissue, could not be accessed, the study looked at peripheral blood alone. A larger number of public clonotypes was shared among persistent patients (more than 2,500) than among newly diagnosed patients (roughly 980). Persistent Graves' disease patients showed lower TCR Shannon entropy and fewer highly expanded clones than newly diagnosed patients, suggesting clonal expansion.

In this sample, this clonotype turned up a few times. Its antigen target is currently unknown. No much larger clone exists at a distance of one base, and base qualities are not known. The label giving this sample's time point can be read as: persistent/refractory GD, antithyroid drugs over 5 years with positive TRAb. RNA was extracted from PBMCs in TRIzol for both TCR sequencing and RNA sequencing. The diagnosis of Graves' disease was made according to American Thyroid Association guidelines. Patients for the study were recruited at an endocrinology department in Xi'an, China. Each patient gave about 9.1 milliliters of peripheral blood, collected in an EDTA anticoagulant tube. Ficoll Paque Plus density gradient separation was used to isolate PBMCs, and no additional T cell sorting was done. An Agilent 2100 Bioanalyzer and agarose gel were used to assess RNA quality, and a NanoDrop 2000 was used to measure RNA concentration.

Libraries came from multiplex PCR. The data were produced on an Illumina HiSeq 4000. To build TCR beta libraries, CDR3 regions were amplified by Arm-PCR using iRepertoire HTBI primers. PCR products were gel purified before sequencing. The published analysis was carried out like this. Gene usage analysis of CDR3 amino acid clonotypes used the 62 TRBV and fewer than 15 TRBJ segments found across samples. Filtered high-quality paired reads were merged into contigs using COPE and FqMerger. BLAST was used to align contigs to IMGT TRBV, TRBD and TRBJ reference genes, and CDR3 was defined according to IMGT. Clonotypes above 0.1% frequency were classified as highly expanded clones. Shannon entropy served as the measure of repertoire diversity, while the Gini coefficient captured V-J evenness. A clonotype found in more than one individual was treated as public. In TCRdb, the public reads were trimmed at Q25 with fastp and aligned with MiXCR, with productive beta chains retained. Duplicate CDR3 protein sequences are folded into a single record with the most common DNA and genes. None of the V and J calls come from the authors' own analysis; TCRdb made them. For this sample there are about 430,000 distinct CDR3 sequences; about 21% appear just once. The ten largest account for around 15% of the sample.

The germline V and J ends show losses of 2 bases and 3 bases respectively, and no gene match explains 2 bases of the junction. Inclusive of the bounding cysteine and phenylalanine, the CDR3 is 15 residues long. The CDR3 DNA has 45 bases and is translated from base 1. CDR1 and CDR2 were assigned from the germline V gene as MGHRA and YSYEKL. The TCR sequence derives from a female donor with Graves disease. The starting material was peripheral blood mononuclear cells (PBMCs), obtained when the disease was refractory, from a patient treated with antithyroid drugs. Recombination joined TRBV4-1 with TRBJ1-4; 8 bases in the middle match TRBD1. The bases read TGCGCCAGCAGCCAACAGGGGGCCTCTAATGAAAAACTGTTTTTT. Its protein reads: CASSQQGASNEKLFF.